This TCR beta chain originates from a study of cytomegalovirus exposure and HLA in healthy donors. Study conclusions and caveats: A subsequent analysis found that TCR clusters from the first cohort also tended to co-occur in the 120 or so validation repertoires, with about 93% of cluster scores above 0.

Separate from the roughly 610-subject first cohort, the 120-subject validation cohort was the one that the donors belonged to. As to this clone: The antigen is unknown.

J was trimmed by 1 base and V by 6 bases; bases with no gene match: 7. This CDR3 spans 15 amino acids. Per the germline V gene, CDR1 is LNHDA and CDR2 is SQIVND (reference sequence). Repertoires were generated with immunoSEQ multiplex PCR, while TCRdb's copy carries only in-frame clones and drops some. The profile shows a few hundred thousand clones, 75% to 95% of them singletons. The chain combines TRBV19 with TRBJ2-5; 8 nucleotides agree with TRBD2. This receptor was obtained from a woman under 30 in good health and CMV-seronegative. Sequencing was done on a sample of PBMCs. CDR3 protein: CASSLGLGLQETQYF. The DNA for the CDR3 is TGTGCCAGTAGCCTGGGACTAGGGCTCCAAGAGACCCAGTACTTC. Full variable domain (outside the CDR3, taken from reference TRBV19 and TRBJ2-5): DGGITQSPKYLFRKEGQNVTLSCEQNLNHDAMYWYRQDPGQGLRLIYYSQIVNDFQKGDIAEGYSVSREKKESFPLTVTSAQKNPTAFYLCASSLGLGLQETQYFGPGTRLLVL.